This TCR beta chain was recorded in a study of blood T cell repertoires in COVID-19. This table comes from immunoSEQ multiplex PCR, and its TCRdb copy is limited to in-frame clones, with some not included. The data contain some 46,000 clones, around 86% of them singletons. From germline, CDR1 is SGHRS and CDR2 YFSETQ. There are 16 residues in the CDR3. V shed 0 bases and J 7 bases; nucleotides not matched to a gene: 9. This TCR was sampled from a man aged 55 to 70 with active COVID-19. The chain has TRBV5-1 and TRBJ2-1; 8 bases agree with TRBD2. Sequencing input: peripheral blood. The CDR3 loop is CASSLAEGSGTNEQFF. In DNA form, the CDR3 reads TGCGCCAGCAGCTTGGCCGAGGGTAGCGGGACTAATGAGCAGTTCTTC.